The 21 T cell receptor beta chains in this list originate from one sample, sequenced in a study of human T cells and chemical hapten exposure. TCRdb reprocessed the RACE reads via MiXCR and lists one record per CDR3 protein. The repertoire consists of tens of thousands of distinct CDR3 sequences, with approximately 5% occurring once and the leading ten covering 10% to 15%. As for time point: healthy volunteer bleed at 6 weeks. Total RNA was extracted from unfractionated whole blood. Sequencing was performed on whole blood. Receptors originate from a human donor in good health. Some clones in this sample may be carry-over from other donors' samples.

This chain connects TRBV29-1 to TRBJ1-1; the D gene is possibly TRBD1 (6 bases). Germline V gene data show CDR1 as SQVTM and CDR2 as ANQGSEA. This CDR3 has 13 amino acids. V lost 4 bases and J 3 bases, leaving 12 bases between the germline ends. In DNA form, the CDR3 reads TGCAGCGTTGGTGGGCAGGGGCACACTGAAGCTTTCTTT. It encodes CSVGGQGHTEAFF.

This clonotype has just a few counts. A much larger clone differs from this one at a single base, so this may be a read error. The chain has TRBV7-2 and TRBJ1-4; the match to TRBD1 covers 8 bases. Germline lookup yields CDR1 SGHTA and CDR2 FQGNSA. The CDR3 extends over 15 amino acids. The ends lost 2 bases at V and 4 bases at J; junction bases unmatched: 3. CDR3 protein: CASSLTGGCNEKLFF. The CDR3, as DNA: TGTGCCAGCAGCTTAACAGGGGGGTGTAATGAAAAACTGTTTTTT.

A few counts support this clonotype. The chain is built from TRBV7-2 and TRBJ1-1; unclear D gene. V was pared by 2 bases and J by 2 bases, with 12 bases between. The CDR3 runs to 15 residues. The germline V gene has CDR1 SGHTA and CDR2 FQGNSA. The CDR3 bases are TGTGCCAGCAGCTTACGGCGGCCCCCAAACACTGAAGCTTTCTTT. Its protein product is CASSLRRPPNTEAFF.

This clonotype has at least ten counts. The genes are TRBV28 and TRBJ1-1, with 10 bases that match TRBD1. Germline V CDR1 and CDR2: MDHEN, SYDVKM. The CDR3 sequence is 16 residues long. V gave up 5 bases and J gave up 5 bases; unmatched junction bases: 11. CDR3 DNA sequence: TGTGCCAGCAGTGCCCGATGGACAGGGGGGCTAACTGAAGCTTTCTTT. This codes for CASSARWTGGLTEAFF.

This clonotype was observed a handful of times. The rearrangement joins TRBV2 to TRBJ2-7, with 10 bases that match TRBD1. Germline loops: CDR1 SNHLY, CDR2 FYNNEI. V lost 6 bases, J lost 3 bases, and 8 bases stayed unmatched. The CDR3 loop spans 15 amino acids. The CDR3 DNA sequence: TGTGCCAGCAGCCTCAGGGACAGGGGCCACTACGAGCAGTACTTC. Translated, it gives CASSLRDRGHYEQYF. The full variable domain, in which reference TRBV2 and TRBJ2-7 provide the parts outside the CDR3, is EPEVTQTPSHQVTQMGQEVILRCVPISNHLYFYWYRQILGQKVEFLVSFYNNEISEKSEIFDDQFSVERPDGSNFTLKIRSTKLEDSAMYFCASSLRDRGHYEQYFGPGTRLTVT.

This clonotype was seen many times. The chain has TRBV30 and TRBJ1-3, with 7 bases identical to TRBD1. Germline trimming cut 3 bases from V and 0 bases from J; bases unmatched to any gene: 14. The germline V gene encodes CDR1 GTSNPN and CDR2 SVGIG (reference sequence). CDR3 length: 18 amino acids. The CDR3 nucleotides read TGTGCCTGGAGATACCCGGCCCGGGACAGAGGCTCTGGAAACACCATATATTTT. Protein: CAWRYPARDRGSGNTIYF.

This clonotype was seen more than once but under ten times. The V and J genes are TRBV6-2 or TRBV6-3 and TRBJ2-1; 7 nucleotides match TRBD2. This CDR3 is 14 amino acids long. Germline-derived CDR1 and CDR2 are MNHEY and SVGEGT. V lost 7 bases to trimming and J lost 4 bases; unmatched junction nucleotides: 7. The DNA of the CDR3 is TGTGCCAGCAAAAGGACTAGTCCTTACAATGAGCAGTTCTTC. This translates into CASKRTSPYNEQFF.

V is TRBV5-5 and J is TRBJ1-2; D is perhaps TRBD1 (6 bases). The germline CDR1 and CDR2 sequences are SGHKS and YYEKEE (reference sequence). The CDR3 consists of 15 residues. The V end was cut by 1 base, the J end by 4 bases, with 14 bases between. CDR3 nucleotides: TGTGCCAGCAGCTTGAATCCAGGGGAATTCTATGGCTACACCTTC. This gives the protein CASSLNPGEFYGYTF. The full variable domain, in which reference TRBV5-5 and TRBJ1-2 provide the parts outside the CDR3, is DAGVTQSPTHLIKTRGQQVTLRCSPISGHKSVSWYQQVLGQGPQFIFQYYEKEERGRGNFPDRFSARQFPNYSSELNVNALLLGDSALYLCASSLNPGEFYGYTFGSGTRLTVV.

This rearrangement joins TRBV11-2 to TRBJ2-7; D unclear. V shed 5 bases and J shed 1 base, with 12 bases lying between them. Per germline, CDR1 SGHAT and CDR2 FQNNGV. CDR3 length equals 14 residues. The CDR3 coding sequence is TGTGCCAGCAGCCCCCGACTGGATTCCTACGAGCAGTACTTC. It encodes CASSPRLDSYEQYF.

The sample holds many counts of this clonotype. The chain joins TRBV7-8 to TRBJ2-2; 7 bases match TRBD2. There are 15 residues in the CDR3. The V gene's germline CDR1 is SGHVS and CDR2 FQNEAQ. J gave up 2 bases and V 8 bases, and 8 bases lay outside the gene matches. The CDR3: CASGPSGANTGELFF. The CDR3 nucleotides read TGTGCCAGCGGACCGAGCGGGGCTAACACCGGGGAGCTGTTTTTT. Full variable domain (outside the CDR3, taken from reference TRBV7-8 and TRBJ2-2): GAGVSQSPRYKVAKRGQDVALRCDPISGHVSLFWYQQALGQGPEFLTYFQNEAQLDKSGLPSDRFFAERPEGSVSTLKIQRTQQEDSAVYLCASGPSGANTGELFFGEGSRLTVL.

Relative to its sample, this clonotype is medium-sized (0.01 to 0.1%). The J gene is TRBJ2-3, the V gene TRBV16; D unresolved. V was clipped by 0 bases and J by 6 bases, with 13 bases between them. The CDR3 has 15 residues. Per germline, CDR1 KGHSY and CDR2 FQNENV. CDR3 bases: TGTGCCAGCAGCCAATCGAGGCTACCCATGGATACGCAGTATTTT. It codes for CASSQSRLPMDTQYF.

Comment on this clonotype: A much more abundant neighbour one base away suggests this may be a read error. The chain couples TRBV5-6 to TRBJ1-5, with D unresolved. Germline CDR1 is SGHDT and CDR2 is YYEEEE. The length of the CDR3 is 12 residues. The CDR3 reads CVSSLGPQPQHF. In DNA, the CDR3 is TGTGTCAGCAGCTTGGGCCCTCAGCCCCAGCATTTT.

At least ten counts were recorded for this clonotype. V usage is TRBV12-3 or TRBV12-4 and J usage is TRBJ1-5; D is unclear. The CDR3 is 14 amino acids. Trimming removed 5 bases from V and 8 bases from J, with 16 bases in between. The CDR3 region has the DNA TGTGCCAGCAGTCCTCGGAGCGCCCGGGAGCCCCAGCATTTT. Translated, it gives CASSPRSAREPQHF.

This clonotype was seen repeatedly, ten times or more. The chain combines TRBV3-1 with TRBJ1-5; D is undetermined. The CDR3 is made up of 12 amino acids. With 3 bases removed from V and 4 bases from J, the gap between germline ends came to 4 bases. CDR1 and CDR2 (germline): LGHDT, YNNKEL (reference sequence). The CDR3: CASSQWNQPQHF. The CDR3 bases are TGTGCCAGCAGCCAGTGGAATCAGCCCCAGCATTTT.

In this sample, this clonotype turned up many times. The J gene is TRBJ2-3, the V gene TRBV30; 7 positions match TRBD2. The CDR3 is made up of 13 amino acids. Germline V gene lookup returns CDR1 GTSNPN and CDR2 SVGIG (reference sequence). The DNA for the CDR3 is TGTGCTAGAAGCGGGGTTAGCACAGATACGCAGTATTTT. This sequence encodes CARSGVSTDTQYF.

Of note for this clonotype: An end of the junction differs from the germline gene, which may be a read error. The chain uses TRBV27 and TRBJ2-5; D is perhaps TRBD1 or TRBD2 (5 bases each). The germline gives CDR1 MNHEY, CDR2 SMNVEV (reference sequence). CDR3 size: 13 residues. The CDR3 sequence: CASSLILGETEYF. CDR3 bases: TGTGCCAGCAGTTTAATCCTAGGGGAGACCGAGTACTTC.

This clonotype appeared many times. The chain links TRBV5-4 to TRBJ2-3; 9 bases map to TRBD2. This CDR3 is built from 15 residues. With 3 bases clipped from V and 4 bases from J, the junction kept 6 bases outside the gene matches. Germline V gene sequence: CDR1 SGHNT, CDR2 YYREEE (reference sequence). The DNA of the CDR3 is TGTGCCAGCAGCTCAGCTAGCGGGAATGCAGATACGCAGTATTTT. This translates into CASSSASGNADTQYF.

This clonotype occurred many times. The V call is TRBV24-1, the J call TRBJ2-4; a weak D match, TRBD1 (6 bases). This CDR3 is built from 14 residues. Germline CDR1 is KGHDR and CDR2 is SFDVKD. V lost 3 bases, J lost 11 bases, and 16 bases lay in between. CDR3 coding DNA: TGTGCCACCAGTGATGGTAACAGGGCAACCGTTCAGTACTTC. As protein: CATSDGNRATVQYF.

This clonotype was detected only a few times. A much bigger clone sits one base away, suggesting this may be a read error. The chain has TRBV28 and TRBJ1-6; no clear D. This CDR3 is built from 14 residues. CDR1 and CDR2 from the germline V gene are MDHEN and SYDVKM. This CDR3 reads CASSLEDYNPPLHF. The CDR3 nucleotides are TGTGCCAGCAGTTTAGAGGATTATAATCCACCCCTCCACTTT.

The V gene is TRBV28, the J gene TRBJ1-5, with D possibly TRBD1 on 5 matching bases. Trimming took off 6 bases at V and 5 bases at J, with 23 bases between the two ends. The germline gives CDR1 MDHEN, CDR2 SYDVKM. The CDR3 covers 17 residues. CDR3 nucleotides: TGTGCCAGCAGCCCCCGGGCGGCCTGGGGGATTTATCAGCCCCAGCATTTT. The encoded protein is CASSPRAAWGIYQPQHF.

This clonotype was seen more than once but under ten times. This chain links TRBV3-1 with TRBJ1-1, with a possible D match to TRBD1 (6 bases). V lost 4 bases and J 2 bases, leaving 11 bases between the germline ends. The CDR3 totals 14 residues. Per the germline V gene, CDR1 is LGHDT and CDR2 is YNNKEL (reference sequence). The CDR3 DNA reads TGTGCCAGCAGCCCGCCAGGGGTAAACACTGAAGCTTTCTTT. Its translation: CASSPPGVNTEAFF.